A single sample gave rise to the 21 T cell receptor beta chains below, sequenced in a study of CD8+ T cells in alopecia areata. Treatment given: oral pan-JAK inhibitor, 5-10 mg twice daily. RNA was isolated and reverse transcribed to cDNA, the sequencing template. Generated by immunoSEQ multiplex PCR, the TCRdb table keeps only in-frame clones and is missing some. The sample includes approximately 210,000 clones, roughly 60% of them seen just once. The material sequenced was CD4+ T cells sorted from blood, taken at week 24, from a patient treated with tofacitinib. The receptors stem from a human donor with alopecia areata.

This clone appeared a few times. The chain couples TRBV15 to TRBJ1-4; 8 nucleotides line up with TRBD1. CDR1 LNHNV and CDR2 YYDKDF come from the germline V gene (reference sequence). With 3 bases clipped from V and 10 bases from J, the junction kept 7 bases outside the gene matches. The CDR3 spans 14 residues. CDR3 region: CATSSRDRGGKLFF. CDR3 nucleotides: TGTGCCACCAGCAGCCGCGACAGGGGTGGAAAACTGTTTTTT.

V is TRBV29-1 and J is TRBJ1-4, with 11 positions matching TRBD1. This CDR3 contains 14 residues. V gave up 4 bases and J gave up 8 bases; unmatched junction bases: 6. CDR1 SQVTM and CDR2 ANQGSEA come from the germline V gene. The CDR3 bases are TGCAGCGTTGTTCTGGACAGGGGGCTAGAAAAACTGTTTTTT. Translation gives CSVVLDRGLEKLFF.

The DNA of the CDR3 is TGCGCCAGCAGCCAAGTCCGGGGGGAGCAGTTCTTC. As protein: CASSQVRGEQFF. The chain recombines TRBV4-3 with TRBJ2-1; perhaps TRBD2 as D (6 bases). There are 12 residues in the CDR3. V was trimmed by 1 base and J by 10 bases, leaving 8 bases between them. Looked up from germline, CDR1 is LGHNA and CDR2 is YSLEER.

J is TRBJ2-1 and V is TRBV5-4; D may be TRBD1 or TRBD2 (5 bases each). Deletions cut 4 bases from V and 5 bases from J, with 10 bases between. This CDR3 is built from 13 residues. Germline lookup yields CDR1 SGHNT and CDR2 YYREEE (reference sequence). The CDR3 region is CASSTRDHNEQFF. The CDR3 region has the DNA TGTGCCAGCAGCACCCGGGACCACAATGAGCAGTTCTTC.

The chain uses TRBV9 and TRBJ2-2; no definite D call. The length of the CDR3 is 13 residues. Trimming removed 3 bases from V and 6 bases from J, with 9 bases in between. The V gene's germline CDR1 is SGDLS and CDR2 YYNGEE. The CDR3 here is CASSADPSGELFF. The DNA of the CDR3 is TGTGCCAGCAGCGCGGACCCTTCCGGGGAGCTGTTTTTT. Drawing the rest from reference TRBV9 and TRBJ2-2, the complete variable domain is DSGVTQTPKHLITATGQRVTLRCSPRSGDLSVYWYQQSLDQGLQFLIQYYNGEERAKGNILERFSAQQFPDLHSELNLSSLELGDSALYFCASSADPSGELFFGEGSRLTVL.

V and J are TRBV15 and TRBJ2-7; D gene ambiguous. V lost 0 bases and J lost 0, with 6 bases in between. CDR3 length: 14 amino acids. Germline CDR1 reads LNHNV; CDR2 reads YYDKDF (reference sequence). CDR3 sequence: CATSRDPGSYEQYF. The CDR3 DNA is TGTGCCACCAGCAGAGATCCCGGCTCCTACGAGCAGTACTTC.

CDR3: CASSPEGPRGYTF. CDR3 DNA: TGCGCCAGCAGCCCTGAGGGCCCTCGTGGCTACACCTTC. The chain carries TRBV4-3 and TRBJ1-2, with D unresolved. V gave up 4 bases and J gave up 7 bases, with 13 bases separating them. Per germline, CDR1 LGHNA and CDR2 YSLEER. CDR3 length: 13 amino acids.

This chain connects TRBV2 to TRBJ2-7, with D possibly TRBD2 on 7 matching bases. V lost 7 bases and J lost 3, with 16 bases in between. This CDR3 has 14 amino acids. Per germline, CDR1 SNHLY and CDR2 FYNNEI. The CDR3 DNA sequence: TGTGCCAGCATACCAGGGAGGGGGGTCTACGAGCAGTACTTC. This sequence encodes CASIPGRGVYEQYF.

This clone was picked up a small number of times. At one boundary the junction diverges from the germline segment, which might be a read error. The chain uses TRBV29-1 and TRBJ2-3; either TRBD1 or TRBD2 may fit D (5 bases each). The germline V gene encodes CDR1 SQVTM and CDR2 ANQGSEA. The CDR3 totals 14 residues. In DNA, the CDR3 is TGCAGCGCTGAAGGGACCTTGAGCACAGATACGCAGTATTTT. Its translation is CSAEGTLSTDTQYF.

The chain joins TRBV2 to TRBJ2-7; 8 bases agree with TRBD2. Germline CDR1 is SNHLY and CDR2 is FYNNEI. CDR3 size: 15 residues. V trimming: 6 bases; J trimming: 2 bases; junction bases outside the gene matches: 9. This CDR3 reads CASRGSGVRTYEQYF. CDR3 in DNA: TGTGCCAGCAGGGGTAGCGGGGTTAGGACCTACGAGCAGTACTTC.

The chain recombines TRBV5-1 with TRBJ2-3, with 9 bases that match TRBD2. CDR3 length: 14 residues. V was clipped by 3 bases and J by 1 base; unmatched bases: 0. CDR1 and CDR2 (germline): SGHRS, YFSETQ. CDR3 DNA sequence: TGCGCCAGCAGCTGGACTAGCGGCACAGATACGCAGTATTTT. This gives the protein CASSWTSGTDTQYF. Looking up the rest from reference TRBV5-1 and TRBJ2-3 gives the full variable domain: KAGVTQTPRYLIKTRGQQVTLSCSPISGHRSVSWYQQTPGQGLQFLFEYFSETQRNKGNFPGRFSGRQFSNSRSEMNVSTLELGDSALYLCASSWTSGTDTQYFGPGTRLTVL.

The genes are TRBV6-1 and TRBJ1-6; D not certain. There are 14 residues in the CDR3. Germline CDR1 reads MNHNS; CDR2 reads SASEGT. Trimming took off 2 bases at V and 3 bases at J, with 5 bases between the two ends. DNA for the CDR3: TGTGCCAGCAGTGAACTGATCTATAATTCACCCCTCCACTTT. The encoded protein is CASSELIYNSPLHF.

CDR3 nucleotide sequence: TGTGCCAGCAGCGTACAGGGGGGTTTCTATGGCTACACCTTC. It codes for CASSVQGGFYGYTF. The chain couples TRBV7-9 to TRBJ1-2, with TRBD1 matching over 8 bases. Germline trimming cut 5 bases from V and 4 bases from J; bases unmatched to any gene: 6. The length of the CDR3 is 14 residues. The germline CDR1 and CDR2 sequences are SEHNR and FQNEAQ (reference sequence).

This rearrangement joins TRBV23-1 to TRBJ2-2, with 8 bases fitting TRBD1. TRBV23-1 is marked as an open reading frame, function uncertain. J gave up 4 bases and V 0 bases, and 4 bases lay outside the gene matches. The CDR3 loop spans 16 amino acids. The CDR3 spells CASSQSGQGVTGELFF. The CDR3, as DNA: TGCGCCAGCAGTCAATCAGGACAGGGCGTCACCGGGGAGCTGTTTTTT.

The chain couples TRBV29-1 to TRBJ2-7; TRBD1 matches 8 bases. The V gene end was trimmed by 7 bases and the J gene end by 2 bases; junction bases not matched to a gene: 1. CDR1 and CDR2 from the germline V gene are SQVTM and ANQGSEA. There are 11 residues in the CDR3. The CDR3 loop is CSAQGAYEQYF. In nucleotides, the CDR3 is TGCAGCGCACAGGGGGCCTACGAGCAGTACTTC.

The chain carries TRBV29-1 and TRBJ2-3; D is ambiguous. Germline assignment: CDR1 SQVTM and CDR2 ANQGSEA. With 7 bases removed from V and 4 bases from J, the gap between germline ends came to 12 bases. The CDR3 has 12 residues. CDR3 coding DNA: TGCAGCGCTCAGGCACGACCAGATACGCAGTATTTT. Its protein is CSAQARPDTQYF.

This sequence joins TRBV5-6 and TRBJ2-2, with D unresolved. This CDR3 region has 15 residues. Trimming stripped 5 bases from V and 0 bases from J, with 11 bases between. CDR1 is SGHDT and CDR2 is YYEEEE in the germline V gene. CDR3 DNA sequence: TGTGCCAGCAGGCTCAGTTACGCGAACACCGGGGAGCTGTTTTTT. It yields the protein CASRLSYANTGELFF.

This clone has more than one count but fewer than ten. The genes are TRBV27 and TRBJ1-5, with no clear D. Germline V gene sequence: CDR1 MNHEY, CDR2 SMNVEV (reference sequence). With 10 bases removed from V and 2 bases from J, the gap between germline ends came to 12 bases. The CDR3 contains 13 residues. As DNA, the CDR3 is TGTGCCACATTGACAATGGGCAATCAGCCCCAGCATTTT. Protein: CATLTMGNQPQHF.

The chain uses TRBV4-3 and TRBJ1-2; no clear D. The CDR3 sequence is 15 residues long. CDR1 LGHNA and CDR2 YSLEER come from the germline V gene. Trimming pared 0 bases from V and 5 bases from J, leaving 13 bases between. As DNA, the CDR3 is TGCGCCAGCAGCCAAGATCCGGCAGATTGGTATGGCTACACCTTC. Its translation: CASSQDPADWYGYTF.

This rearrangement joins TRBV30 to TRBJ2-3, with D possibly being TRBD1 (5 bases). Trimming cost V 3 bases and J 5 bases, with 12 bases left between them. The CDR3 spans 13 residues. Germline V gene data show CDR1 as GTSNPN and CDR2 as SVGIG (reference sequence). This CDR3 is CAWRSDRVDTQYF. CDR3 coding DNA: TGTGCCTGGAGATCTGACAGAGTAGATACGCAGTATTTT.

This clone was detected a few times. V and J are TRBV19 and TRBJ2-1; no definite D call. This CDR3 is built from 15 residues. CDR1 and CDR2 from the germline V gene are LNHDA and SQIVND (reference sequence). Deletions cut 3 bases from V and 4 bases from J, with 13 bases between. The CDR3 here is CASSIGVTSYNEQFF. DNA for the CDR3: TGTGCCAGTAGTATTGGGGTGACTTCTTACAATGAGCAGTTCTTC.